The rows below give T cell receptor beta chains drawn from one sample of a study of radiation and T cells in renal cell carcinoma. Assay used: immunoSEQ multiplex PCR; TCRdb lists only in-frame clones, some missing. The sample consists of around 180,000 clones, 88% of them appearing once. Sequencing used blood, obtained from a patient whose treatment included radiotherapy and nephrectomy. These receptor sequences come from a woman aged 45-65 years with renal cell carcinoma. The conserved cysteine and the conserved F or W are not part of the CDR3 here. A D gene is named only where the DNA matches it firmly.

d_call	j_call	v_call	cdr3_aa
TRBD1	TRBJ2-3	TRBV5-1	ASSPGQGSTDTQY
TRBD1	TRBJ1-2	TRBV5-1	ASSWADREPTNYGYT
-	TRBJ1-1	TRBV18	ASSPLDPYGGTEAF
TRBD1	TRBJ2-1	TRBV29-1	SVEGDRGNEQF
-	TRBJ1-1	TRBV5-5	ASSFNTEAF
-	TRBJ1-3	TRBV21-1	ASSKVGATIY
TRBD2	TRBJ2-7	TRBV29-1	SVTGGPEQY
-	TRBJ2-3	TRBV7-6	ASSLAQTDTQY
-	TRBJ2-3	TRBV4-3	ASSQDLGEGGLTSTDTQY
-	TRBJ1-1	TRBV7-8	ASKLRWALNTEAF
TRBD1	TRBJ2-7	TRBV11-3	ASSLGGQGAQNEQY
-	TRBJ2-7	TRBV4-3	ASSQGSGAYEQY
TRBD1	TRBJ1-2	TRBV10-3	AISETGQLIYGYT
-	TRBJ2-5	TRBV9	ASSGGGSLWETQY
-	TRBJ1-2	TRBV19	ASSTGQGGTWGYT
TRBD2	TRBJ2-5	TRBV10-1	ASSGTSGLDEETQY
TRBD2	TRBJ2-2	TRBV15	ATSRARGVTGELF
-	TRBJ1-1	TRBV15	ATSRDQGRTEAF
TRBD1	TRBJ1-5	TRBV19	ASILTGALNQPQH
TRBD1	TRBJ2-2	TRBV7-2	ASSSGQLNTGELF
TRBD1	TRBJ2-1	TRBV5-4	ASSRRDRGRPNEQF
TRBD1	TRBJ1-1	TRBV29-1	SVAQGGGTEAF
-	TRBJ1-3	TRBV14	ARAPGTNGNTIY
TRBD2	TRBJ2-1	TRBV19	ASNRGTSGISSYNEQF
TRBD1	TRBJ1-4	TRBV4-3	ASSPDRGNEKLF
TRBD1	TRBJ2-7	TRBV2	ASSDPPGGSYEQY
TRBD2	TRBJ2-1	TRBV7-7	ASSGGLAGDNEQF
-	TRBJ1-5	TRBV6-5	ASSYTPGLSNQPQH
-	TRBJ1-4	TRBV11-2	ASSSPGGKLF
-	TRBJ1-1	TRBV19	ASSLEAAMNTEAF
-	TRBJ2-1	TRBV5-1	ASSLEGNRDEQF
-	TRBJ1-2	TRBV4-2	ASSLESTGGGYT
-	TRBJ2-2	TRBV9	ASSVGNTGELF
-	TRBJ1-1	TRBV6-5	ASSYEAATKAF
-	TRBJ2-3	TRBV9	ASTGGGDTQY
-	TRBJ2-7	TRBV5-1	ASSRDGSYEQY
TRBD1	TRBJ1-2	TRBV9	ASRISRGSGGYT